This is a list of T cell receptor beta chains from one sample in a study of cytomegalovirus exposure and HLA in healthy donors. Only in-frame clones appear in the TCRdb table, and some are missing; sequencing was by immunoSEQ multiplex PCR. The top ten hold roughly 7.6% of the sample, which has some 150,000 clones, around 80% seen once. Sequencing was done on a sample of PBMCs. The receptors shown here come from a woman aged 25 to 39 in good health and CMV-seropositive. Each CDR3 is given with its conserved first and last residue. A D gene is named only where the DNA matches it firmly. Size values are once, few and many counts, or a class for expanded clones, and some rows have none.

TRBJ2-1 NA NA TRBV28 TGTGCCAGCAGTTTCCCCCAGAGGGGGATCTACAATGAGCAGTTCTTC CASSFPQRGIYNEQFF
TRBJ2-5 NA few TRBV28 TGTGCCAGCAGTTTTGGGGCAGTAGAGCAAGAGACCCAGTACTTC CASSFGAVEQETQYF
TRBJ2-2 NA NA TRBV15 TGTGCCACCAGCAGAGATCGAGTACCGAACACCGGGGAGCTGTTTTTT CATSRDRVPNTGELFF
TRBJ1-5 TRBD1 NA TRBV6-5 TGTGCCAGCAGTTACGGTCGACAGGGTAGTCAGCCCCAGCATTTT CASSYGRQGSQPQHF
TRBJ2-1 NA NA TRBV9 TGTGCCAGCAGCGTAAAGAATGGCGGGCTCAATGAGCAGTTCTTC CASSVKNGGLNEQFF
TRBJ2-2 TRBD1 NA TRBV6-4 TGTGCCAGCAGCGTACAGGGGGCGGGGACCGGGGAGCTGTTTTTT CASSVQGAGTGELFF
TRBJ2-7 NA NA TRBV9 TGTGCCAGCAGCGTAGATAAGACTGGAACCTACGAGCAGTACTTC CASSVDKTGTYEQYF
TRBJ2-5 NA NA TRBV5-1 TGCGCCAGCAAGCTGGGAGATCTTCGCCGGGAGACCCAGTACTTC CASKLGDLRRETQYF
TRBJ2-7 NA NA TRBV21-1 TGTGCCAGCCTGACAGGGTTCGAGCAGTACTTC CASLTGFEQYF
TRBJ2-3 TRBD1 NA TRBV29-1 TGCAGCGTCAGAGCTCGGACAGGGAGGAAGGGCACAGATACGCAGTATTTT CSVRARTGRKGTDTQYF
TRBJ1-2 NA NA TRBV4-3 TGCGCCAGCAGCCAAGATATCTTTGCAGGGCCAGACTACACCTTC CASSQDIFAGPDYTF
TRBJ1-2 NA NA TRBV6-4 TGTGCCAGCAGTGAATGGGCAGGAGGAGAAGGTAGTGGCTACACCTTC CASSEWAGGEGSGYTF
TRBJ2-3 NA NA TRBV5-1 TGCGCCAGCAGCGGCCCCGACACAGATACGCAGTATTTT CASSGPDTDTQYF
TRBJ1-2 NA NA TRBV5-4 TGTGCCAGCAGCGGGACTTGGGGGAAGGATGGCTACACCTTC CASSGTWGKDGYTF
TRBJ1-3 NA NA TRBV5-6 TGTGCCAGCAGCTTGACAGCTGGAAACACCATATATTTT CASSLTAGNTIYF
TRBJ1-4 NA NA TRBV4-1 TGCGCCAGCAGCCAAGATCGCAATCGGGGTGGCGGGTCTGAAAAACTGTTTTTT CASSQDRNRGGGSEKLFF
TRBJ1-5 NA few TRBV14 TGTGCCAGCAACGGGGAGACCCTTCTCCCGACTAGCAATCAGCCCCAGCATTTT CASNGETLLPTSNQPQHF
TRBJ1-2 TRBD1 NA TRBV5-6 TGTGCCAGCAGCCAAAAGCCGCGTTGGGACAGGGGGCAATATGGCTACACCTTC CASSQKPRWDRGQYGYTF
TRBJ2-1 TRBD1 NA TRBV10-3 TGTGCCATCAGTGAGTCGAGGGGGCCCTCCTACAATGAGCAGTTCTTC CAISESRGPSYNEQFF
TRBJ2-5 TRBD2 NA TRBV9 TGTGCCAGCAGCGTAAGGGGCGGGGGGGAGGAGACCCAGTACTTC CASSVRGGGEETQYF
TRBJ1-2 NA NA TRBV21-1 TGTGCCAGCAGCAAACCTCTTGACAGACCCAATAACTATGGCTACACCTTC CASSKPLDRPNNYGYTF
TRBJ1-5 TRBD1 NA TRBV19 TGTGCCAGTAGTGCACCGGGACAGGGGCGGCATCAGCCCCAGCATTTT CASSAPGQGRHQPQHF
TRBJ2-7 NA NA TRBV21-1 TGTGCCAGCACCGACCCCCGGACAGAGTTCTACGAGCAGTACTTC CASTDPRTEFYEQYF
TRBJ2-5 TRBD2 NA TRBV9 TGTGCCAGCAGCGTAGCCCCTAGCGGGGGGGGGACCCAGTACTTC CASSVAPSGGGTQYF
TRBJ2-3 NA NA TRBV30 TGTGCCTGGACGGGGAGCACAGATACGCAGTATTTT CAWTGSTDTQYF
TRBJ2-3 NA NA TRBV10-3 TGTGCCATCGGGAGCAGGGGAAGGACAGATACGCAGTATTTT CAIGSRGRTDTQYF
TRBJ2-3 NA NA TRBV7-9 TGTGCCAGCAGCTTAGTTGGGCAGACAACAGATACGCAGTATTTT CASSLVGQTTDTQYF
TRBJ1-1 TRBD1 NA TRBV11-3 TGTGCCAGCAGCTTAGACGGGACAGTGAACACTGAAGCTTTCTTT CASSLDGTVNTEAFF
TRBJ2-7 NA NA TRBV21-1 TGTGCCAGCAGCAGAACCTCCGGGACAGAAAATAATGCCAGCTCCTACGAGCAGTACTTC CASSRTSGTENNASSYEQYF
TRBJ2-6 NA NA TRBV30 TGTGCCTGGAGTCCTTACGGGACTCCGGGATACTCTGGGGCCAACGTCCTGACTTTC CAWSPYGTPGYSGANVLTF
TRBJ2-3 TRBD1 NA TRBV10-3 TGTGCCATCAGTGGGACAGGTCACACAGATACGCAGTATTTT CAISGTGHTDTQYF
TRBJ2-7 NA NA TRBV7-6 TGTGCCAGCAGCCACTTCACCTACGAGCAGTACTTC CASSHFTYEQYF
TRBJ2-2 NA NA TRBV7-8 TGTGCCAGCAGCTTAGCGCACAGTCCGACAAGAAGCATTTTTTCAGGCGGGGAGCTGTTTTTT CASSLAHSPTRSIFSGGELFF
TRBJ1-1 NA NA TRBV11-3 TGTGCCAGCAGCTTACGTAACAGCCTGAACACTGAAGCTTTCTTT CASSLRNSLNTEAFF
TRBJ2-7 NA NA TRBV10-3 TGTGCCGGCTGTAAGGAGGGCACCTCCGAGCAGTACTTC CAGCKEGTSEQYF
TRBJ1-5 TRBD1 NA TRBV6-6 TGTGCCAGCAGTTACACCGGGACAGGGATGGCCCAGCATTTT CASSYTGTGMAQHF
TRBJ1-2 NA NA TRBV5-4 TGTGCCAGCACCCACGGTGTGCCTTCGGGTGGCTACACCTTC CASTHGVPSGGYTF
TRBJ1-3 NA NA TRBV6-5 TGTGCCAGCAGTTACAAGGGACCCGGGGGAGGAAACACCATATATTTT CASSYKGPGGGNTIYF
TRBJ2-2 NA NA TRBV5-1 TGCGCCAGCAGCTTACAGGGTTTTGCCGGGGAGCTGTTTTTT CASSLQGFAGELFF
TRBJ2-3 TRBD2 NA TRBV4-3 TGCGCCAGCAGCCAAGCTTCATGGGGAGGGTTAGATACGCAGTATTTT CASSQASWGGLDTQYF
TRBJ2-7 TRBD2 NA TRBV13 TGTGCCAGCAGATCCCTCGCGGGGGGGCTCCACGAGCAGTACTTC CASRSLAGGLHEQYF
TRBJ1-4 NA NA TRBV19 TGTGCCAGCCAACAGGGATCTAATGAAAAACTGTTTTTT CASQQGSNEKLFF
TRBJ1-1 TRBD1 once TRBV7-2 TGTGCCAGCAGCCCACGGACAGGGGGCACTGAAGCTTTCTTT CASSPRTGGTEAFF
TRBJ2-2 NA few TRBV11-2 TGTGCCAGCAGCTTACTTTTAGGGCGGGGTATCACCGGGGAGCTGTTTTTT CASSLLLGRGITGELFF
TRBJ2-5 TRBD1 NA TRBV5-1 TGCGCCAGCAGCTTGTTGGGGCAGGGGGCAGGAGAGACCCAGTACTTC CASSLLGQGAGETQYF
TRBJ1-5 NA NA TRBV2 TGTGCCAGCATGGGGCCGCTGGACCGTGACTGGGACAATCAGCCCCAGCATTTT CASMGPLDRDWDNQPQHF
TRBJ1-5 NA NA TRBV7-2 TGTGCCAGCAGTGAGCCGAATCAGCCCCAGCATTTT CASSEPNQPQHF
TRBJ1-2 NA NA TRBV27 TGTGCCAGCAGTTTGTCGGGGAAGGGTGGCTACACCTTC CASSLSGKGGYTF
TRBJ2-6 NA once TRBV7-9 TGTTCCAGCAGAGCCGGTGGGGCCAACGTCCTGACTTTC CSSRAGGANVLTF
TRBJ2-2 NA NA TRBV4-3 TGCGCCAGCAGCCGACACACGAACACCGGGGAGCTGTTTTTT CASSRHTNTGELFF